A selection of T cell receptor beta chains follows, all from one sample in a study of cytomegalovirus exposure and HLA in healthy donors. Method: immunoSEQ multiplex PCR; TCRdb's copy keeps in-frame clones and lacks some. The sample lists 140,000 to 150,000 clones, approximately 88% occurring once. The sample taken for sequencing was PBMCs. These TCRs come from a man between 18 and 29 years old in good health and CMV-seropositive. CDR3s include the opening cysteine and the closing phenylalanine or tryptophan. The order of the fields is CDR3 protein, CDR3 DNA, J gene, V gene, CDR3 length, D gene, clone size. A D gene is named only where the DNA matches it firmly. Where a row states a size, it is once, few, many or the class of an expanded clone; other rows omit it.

CASRHGTSGGSYNEQFF	TGTGCCAGCAGACACGGGACTAGCGGGGGGTCCTACAATGAGCAGTTCTTC	TRBJ2-1	TRBV28	17	TRBD2	NA
CASSSIPSQGAEAFF	TGTGCCAGCAGCTCGATACCCTCGCAGGGGGCTGAAGCTTTCTTT	TRBJ1-1	TRBV7-9	15	TRBD1	NA
CASSLWTKNTEAFF	TGTGCCAGCAGCTTATGGACAAAGAACACTGAAGCTTTCTTT	TRBJ1-1	TRBV7-2	14	NA	few
CATSSGLTGRETQYF	TGTGCCACCAGCAGCGGACTTACAGGGAGAGAGACCCAGTACTTC	TRBJ2-5	TRBV15	15	NA	few
CASSLDSGGPGEQYF	TGTGCCAGCAGCTTAGATAGCGGGGGGCCCGGGGAGCAGTACTTC	TRBJ2-7	TRBV7-2	15	TRBD2	NA
CSVDRDYGYTF	TGCAGCGTTGATCGGGACTATGGCTACACCTTC	TRBJ1-2	TRBV29-1	11	NA	NA
CASRTSGGSFNYEQFF	TGTGCCAGCAGGACTAGCGGGGGGTCATTTAATTATGAGCAGTTCTTC	TRBJ2-1	TRBV28	16	TRBD2	once
CAISDRAGGEGGEELFF	TGTGCCATCAGTGATCGTGCGGGAGGGGAAGGAGGGGAGGAGCTGTTTTTT	TRBJ2-2	TRBV10-3	17	TRBD2	NA
CASSFLQGAQEQFF	TGCGCCAGCAGCTTTCTTCAGGGGGCCCAGGAGCAGTTCTTC	TRBJ2-1	TRBV5-1	14	TRBD1	NA
CAWSVLGAGNVETQYF	TGTGCCTGGAGTGTCCTCGGAGCAGGGAATGTCGAGACCCAGTACTTC	TRBJ2-5	TRBV30	16	NA	NA
CASSPGLKMNTEAFF	TGTGCCAGCAGCCCCGGACTGAAAATGAACACTGAAGCTTTCTTT	TRBJ1-1	TRBV6-5	15	NA	NA
CASSRLREGYNEQFF	TGTGCCAGCAGCAGGCTGCGGGAGGGATACAATGAGCAGTTCTTC	TRBJ2-1	TRBV7-9	15	TRBD2	NA
CASSYDKRVYTEAFF	TGTGCCAGCAGTTATGATAAGAGGGTTTACACTGAAGCTTTCTTT	TRBJ1-1	TRBV6-5	15	NA	NA
CAWSVAGGITDTQYF	TGTGCCTGGAGCGTAGCGGGAGGGATCACAGATACGCAGTATTTT	TRBJ2-3	TRBV30	15	TRBD2	NA
CASSQGRPGQAGSPLHF	TGCGCCAGCAGCCAGGGTAGACCGGGACAGGCAGGTTCACCCCTCCACTTT	TRBJ1-6	TRBV4-1	17	TRBD1	NA
CSVFIRLENTEAFF	TGCAGCGTTTTTATTCGACTTGAGAACACTGAAGCTTTCTTT	TRBJ1-1	TRBV29-1	14	NA	once
CASQEGAAGYTF	TGTGCCAGCCAGGAGGGGGCAGCTGGCTACACCTTC	TRBJ1-2	TRBV5-6	12	TRBD1	NA
CASSGGQAQETQYF	TGTGCCAGCTCAGGCGGACAGGCGCAAGAGACCCAGTACTTC	TRBJ2-5	TRBV18	14	TRBD1	NA
CASSLVESFYGYTF	TGTGCCAGCAGCTTGGTAGAGAGCTTCTATGGCTACACCTTC	TRBJ1-2	TRBV5-4	14	NA	NA
CASGRGRDTEAFF	TGCGCCAGCGGAAGGGGTAGGGACACTGAAGCTTTCTTT	TRBJ1-1	TRBV10-2	13	NA	NA
CASSPGGGVQETQYF	TGTGCTAGCAGCCCAGGCGGGGGGGTCCAAGAGACCCAGTACTTC	TRBJ2-5	TRBV7-7	15	TRBD2	NA
CASSGRGGGTDTQYF	TGTGCCAGCAGCGGACGGGGGGGCGGAACAGATACGCAGTATTTT	TRBJ2-3	TRBV28	15	TRBD2	NA
CASSLETSGYTDTQYF	TGTGCCAGCAGCCTAGAGACTAGCGGTTACACAGATACGCAGTATTTT	TRBJ2-3	TRBV5-6	16	TRBD2	NA